Below, 13 T cell receptor beta chains from the same sample are listed, as sequenced in a study of human T cells and chemical hapten exposure. Time point denoted: healthy volunteer bleed at 6 weeks. Total RNA extraction was carried out from unfractionated whole blood. TCRdb reprocessed the RACE reads via MiXCR and lists one record per CDR3 protein. The data hold 60,000 to 80,000 distinct CDR3 sequences, with about 5.7% observed a single time. Sequencing was done on a sample of whole blood. The source is a female donor in good health. Some clones in this sample may be carry-over from other donors' samples.

This clonotype turned up a few times. CDR3 DNA: TGTGCCAGCAGCTTAGTGGCCAGCCAAGCTTTCTTT. As protein: CASSLVASQAFF. V usage is TRBV7-9 and J usage is TRBJ1-1; D is undetermined. V was clipped by 1 base and J by 9 bases, with 9 bases between them. The CDR3 is 12 residues long. Germline assignment: CDR1 SEHNR and CDR2 FQNEAQ (reference sequence).

This clonotype was picked up many times. This chain uses TRBV7-2 with TRBJ2-3, with 9 bases aligning to TRBD2. The CDR3 runs to 17 residues. Germline loops: CDR1 SGHTA, CDR2 FQGNSA. The V and J ends lost 2 bases and 0 bases, in that order; junction bases with no gene match: 6. CDR3 amino acids: CASSLMASGTSTDTQYF. The DNA of the CDR3 is TGTGCCAGCAGCTTAATGGCTAGCGGGACTAGCACAGATACGCAGTATTTT.

This clonotype was found many times. The V and J genes are TRBV30 and TRBJ1-2; 9 bases align to TRBD1. The V and J ends lost 1 base and 12 bases, in that order; junction bases with no gene match: 12. The CDR3 totals 14 residues. Germline CDR1 GTSNPN, CDR2 SVGIG (reference sequence). The CDR3 protein is CAWSANTGDRANTF. DNA of the CDR3: TGTGCCTGGAGTGCAAATACGGGGGACAGGGCCAACACCTTC. Together with reference TRBV30 and TRBJ1-2, the CDR3 gives the full variable domain: SQTIHQWPATLVQPVGSPLSLECTVEGTSNPNLYWYRQAAGRGLQLLFYSVGIGQISSEVPQNLSASRPQDRQFILSSKKLLLSDSGFYLCAWSANTGDRANTFGSGTRLTVV.

The V and J genes are TRBV12-5 and TRBJ2-1, with 11 bases aligning to TRBD2. V gave up 0 bases and J gave up 10 bases; unmatched junction bases: 8. CDR1 and CDR2 from the germline V gene are LGHNT and FRNRAP. This CDR3 region has 16 residues. The CDR3 DNA follows: TGTGCTAGTGGTTTGGTATTAGCGGGAGGGCCTGGAGAGCAGTTCTTC. It translates to CASGLVLAGGPGEQFF.

A few counts support this clonotype. The genes are TRBV30 and TRBJ1-2; 11 bases align to TRBD1. Germline V gene data show CDR1 as GTSNPN and CDR2 as SVGIG (reference sequence). The V and J ends lost 2 bases and 4 bases, in that order; junction bases with no gene match: 6. There are 15 residues in the CDR3. In DNA form, the CDR3 reads TGTGCCTGGAGTCCCGGGACAGGGGGGGGCTATGGCTACACCTTC. It codes for CAWSPGTGGGYGYTF.

In this sample, this clonotype turned up many times. The V and J genes are TRBV27 and TRBJ2-3; 9 bases fit TRBD2. CDR1 and CDR2 (germline): MNHEY, SMNVEV (reference sequence). The CDR3 is made up of 15 amino acids. With 0 bases clipped from V and 3 bases from J, the junction kept 1 base outside the gene matches. The CDR3 DNA reads TGTGCCAGCAGTTTATCGAGCGGGGGGACAGATACGCAGTATTTT. Translating gives CASSLSSGGTDTQYF.

This clonotype appeared a few times. DNA of the CDR3: TGTGCCAGCGCAGAGGGTGGAAGTAGGTACACTGAAGCTTTCTTT. This gives the protein CASAEGGSRYTEAFF. The rearrangement uses TRBV4-2 and TRBJ1-1; no definite D call. Trimming removed 8 bases at V and 3 bases at J, with 19 bases between. CDR1 is LGHNA and CDR2 is YNFKEQ in the germline V gene. The CDR3 totals 15 residues.

This clonotype has a handful of counts. The chain carries TRBV6-2 or TRBV6-3 and TRBJ2-7; D unresolved. Per the germline V gene, CDR1 is MNHEY and CDR2 is SVGEGT. CDR3 length: 12 amino acids. With 5 bases removed from V and 6 bases from J, the gap between germline ends came to 11 bases. In DNA form, the CDR3 reads TGTGCCAGCAGTAGTCCCGGCCGCGAGCAGTACTTC. Translation gives CASSSPGREQYF.

This chain links TRBV29-1 with TRBJ2-3; 9 positions match TRBD2. V shed 3 bases, J shed 1 base, and the junction held 8 bases outside the gene matches. The germline gives CDR1 SQVTM, CDR2 ANQGSEA. This CDR3 comprises 16 residues. CDR3 in amino acids: CSVDDSGSRGTDTQYF. The CDR3 DNA sequence: TGCAGCGTTGATGATAGCGGGAGTCGGGGCACAGATACGCAGTATTTT.

The chain is built from TRBV4-2 and TRBJ2-3, with D possibly being TRBD2 (6 bases). Per germline, CDR1 LGHNA and CDR2 YNFKEQ. This CDR3 is built from 17 residues. V lost 3 bases to trimming and J lost 5 bases, with 21 bases between them. CDR3 nucleotide sequence: TGTGCCAGCAGCCAGGCCCCTGCGGGGAACCCAGGAGATACGCAGTATTTT. Protein product: CASSQAPAGNPGDTQYF.

There are many counts of this clonotype. The chain combines TRBV20-1 with TRBJ2-5; TRBD2 matches 10 bases. V lost 8 bases to trimming and J lost 4 bases; unmatched junction nucleotides: 7. CDR1 and CDR2 from the germline V gene are DFQATT and SNEGSKA (reference sequence). The CDR3 spans 13 residues. The CDR3 DNA reads as TGCAGTTCACCTAGCGGGAGTTCAGAGACCCAGTACTTC. Translation gives CSSPSGSSETQYF.

This clonotype was seen only a few times. The gene calls are TRBV28 and TRBJ2-7; D perhaps matches TRBD2 (5 bases). The CDR3 is 11 amino acids. Germline CDR1 and CDR2: MDHEN and SYDVKM. Trimming shortened V by 6 bases and J by 7 bases, and 10 bases separated the two germline ends. The CDR3, as DNA: TGTGCCAGCAGCTCTTGGAGGGAGCAGTACTTC. Translating it yields CASSSWREQYF.

This clonotype was recorded at least ten times. The chain links TRBV28 to TRBJ2-5, with TRBD2 matching 9 bases. The CDR3 extends over 19 amino acids. Losses at the gene ends were 4 bases for V and 1 base for J; bases not matched to a gene: 16. In germline, CDR1 is MDHEN, CDR2 SYDVKM. CDR3 amino acids: CASSSSLQVAGAFQETQYF. The CDR3, as DNA: TGTGCCAGCAGTTCTAGCCTCCAGGTAGCGGGGGCTTTCCAAGAGACCCAGTACTTC. The full variable domain, completed using reference TRBV28 and TRBJ2-5, is DVKVTQSSRYLVKRTGEKVFLECVQDMDHENMFWYRQDPGLGLRLIYFSYDVKMKEKGDIPEGYSVSREKKERFSLILESASTNQTSMYLCASSSSLQVAGAFQETQYFGPGTRLLVL.